The T cell receptor (beta chain) under discussion was sequenced for a study of tissue T cells after allogeneic stem cell transplantation. General study findings and limits: The patient cohort was small and clinically heterogeneous, with limited sampling depth. Only a limited share of tissue TCRs appeared in blood or spleen.

As to this clone: Its specificity is not known.

Some clones are missing from TCRdb's copy, which holds only in-frame ones; the method was immunoSEQ multiplex PCR. There are 300 to 400 clones in the sample; around 70% occur only once, and roughly 18% lies in the top ten. This research-autopsy study prospectively enrolled adult allogeneic hematopoietic cell transplant recipients with steroid-refractory graft-versus-host disease. Every graft-versus-host disease patient had gastrointestinal disease and got several lines of graft-versus-host disease therapy. Trimming took 2 bases from V and 8 from J; bases not matched to a gene: 6. CDR1 is SGHNT and CDR2 is YYREEE in the germline V gene (reference sequence). The CDR3 sequence is 13 residues long.

The material sequenced was esophageal tissue, taken at autopsy. This TCR was recovered from a male patient at least 60 years old with steroid-refractory graft-versus-host disease after an allogeneic stem cell transplant. Some T cells may have come from the graft donor. The genes are TRBV5-4 and TRBJ1-1, with TRBD1 identical over 7 bases. In nucleotides, the CDR3 is TGTGCCAGCAGCTTATCCGGGACAGCAGAAGCTTTCTTT. As protein: CASSLSGTAEAFF.